These T cell receptor beta chains were read from a single sample in a study of tumor-infiltrating lymphocytes in primary liver carcinoma. TCRdb analysed the multiplex PCR reads with MiXCR anew, one entry per CDR3 protein. Of about 32,000 distinct CDR3 sequences in the sample, over 65% were seen once. The specimen was liver tumor tissue from sampling region 4. The receptors originated from a man aged 35 to 55 with primary liver carcinoma and hepatitis B virus infection. Both conserved end residues are part of each CDR3. D genes are given only for firm matches. Rows may omit the clone size; those that give it use once, few, many or a size class.

D gene: NA
J gene: TRBJ1-2
clone size: NA
V gene: TRBV29-1
CDR3 protein: CSVGQGWGMGYGHTF
CDR3 DNA: TGCAGCGTTGGCCAGGGCTGGGGAATGGGCTATGGCCACACCTTC

D gene: NA
J gene: TRBJ1-2
clone size: NA
V gene: TRBV5-1
CDR3 protein: CASSLVSDYGYTF
CDR3 DNA: TGCGCCAGCAGCCTGGTGTCGGACTATGGCTACACCTTC

D gene: NA
J gene: TRBJ1-2
clone size: many
V gene: TRBV6-5
CDR3 protein: CASSYRQGGGYTF
CDR3 DNA: TGTGCCAGCAGTTACCGCCAGGGAGGTGGCTACACCTTC

D gene: NA
J gene: TRBJ1-1
clone size: few
V gene: TRBV20-1
CDR3 protein: CSAPDMNTEAFF
CDR3 DNA: TGCAGTGCCCCGGACATGAACACTGAAGCTTTCTTT

D gene: NA
J gene: TRBJ2-2
clone size: NA
V gene: TRBV5-1
CDR3 protein: CASSHANTGELFF
CDR3 DNA: TGCGCCAGCAGTCACGCTAACACGGGGGAGCTGTTTTTT

D gene: TRBD1
J gene: TRBJ1-1
clone size: many
V gene: TRBV6-6
CDR3 protein: CASRYDRGLPEAFF
CDR3 DNA: TGTGCCAGCAGATATGACAGGGGGCTTCCTGAAGCTTTCTTT

D gene: NA
J gene: TRBJ2-7
clone size: NA
V gene: TRBV28
CDR3 protein: CASSAPVEHYF
CDR3 DNA: TGTGCCAGCAGTGCCCCTGTCGAGCATTACTTC

D gene: TRBD2
J gene: TRBJ2-1
clone size: NA
V gene: TRBV11-2
CDR3 protein: CASSLVGTSDCNGQFF
CDR3 DNA: TGTGCTAGCAGCTTAGTTGGGACTAGCGACTGCAATGGGCAGTTCTTC

D gene: NA
J gene: TRBJ1-5
clone size: once
V gene: TRBV12-3/TRBV12-4
CDR3 protein: CAAVSGPRSSQHF
CDR3 DNA: TGTGCAGCAGTTTCAGGGCCTCGGAGCAGCCAGCATTTT

D gene: TRBD2
J gene: TRBJ2-3
clone size: many
V gene: TRBV20-1
CDR3 protein: CSATPLRGRNLRTDTQYF
CDR3 DNA: TGCAGTGCTACTCCCCTGCGCGGGAGGAACTTAAGAACAGATACGCAGTATTTT

D gene: NA
J gene: TRBJ2-3
clone size: NA
V gene: TRBV6-5
CDR3 protein: CASSLTGMETTDTQYF
CDR3 DNA: TGTGCCAGCAGTTTAACCGGGATGGAGACTACAGATACGCAGTATTTT

D gene: NA
J gene: TRBJ2-1
clone size: few
V gene: TRBV11-2
CDR3 protein: CASRLGSYNEQSF
CDR3 DNA: TGTGCCAGCAGACTTGGGTCCTACAATGAGCAGTCCTTC

D gene: NA
J gene: TRBJ2-1
clone size: few
V gene: TRBV14
CDR3 protein: CASSAVAGWVNNEQLF
CDR3 DNA: TGTGCTAGCAGTGCCGTAGCAGGATGGGTAAACAATGAGCAGCTCTTC

D gene: TRBD1
J gene: TRBJ1-4
clone size: few
V gene: TRBV12-3/TRBV12-4
CDR3 protein: CVSSSYRGRGEKLFF
CDR3 DNA: TGTGTCAGCAGTTCCTACAGGGGGCGCGGGGAAAAACTGTTTTTT